These 21 T cell receptor beta chains share one sample of origin, sequenced in a study of T cells in Graves' hyperthyroidism and ophthalmopathy. Amplified TCR beta CDR3 regions came from RNA transcripts. The HTBI primer set was used in a first-round RT-PCR of the TCR CDR3. In TCRdb, the multiplex PCR reads were re-called with MiXCR into one record per CDR3 protein. Here the sample spans about 680,000 distinct CDR3 sequences, 30% to 40% being singletons. The sequenced material came from blood. These receptors were collected from a woman in her 40s with Graves' hyperthyroidism.

Worth noting for this clonotype: Mismatch with germline at one junction end may stem from a read error. The rearrangement joins TRBV7-9 to TRBJ2-5, with D perhaps TRBD1 or TRBD2 (6 bases each). This CDR3 comprises 11 residues. CDR1 is SEHNR, CDR2 FQNEAQ, per germline (reference sequence). The CDR3 bases are TGTGCCAGCACTAAAGGGGGGCTTCGGTTCTTC. This sequence encodes CASTKGGLRFF. The whole variable domain, filled in from reference TRBV7-9 and TRBJ2-5, reads DTGVSQNPRHKITKRGQNVTFRCDPISEHNRLYWYRQTLGQGPEFLTYFQNEAQLEKSRLLSDRFSAERPKGSFSTLEIQRTEQGDSAMYLCASTKGGLRFFGPGTRLLVL.

This clonotype was seen repeatedly, ten times or more. The chain employs TRBV15 and TRBJ1-4; weak D call: TRBD1 (5 bases). V lost 2 bases, J lost 8 bases, and 12 bases lay in between. The CDR3 totals 14 residues. Germline CDR1 and CDR2: LNHNV and YYDKDF (reference sequence). The CDR3 DNA sequence: TGTGCCACCAGCAGAACCGGGACGGTCGAAAAACTGTTTTTT. As protein: CATSRTGTVEKLFF.

This clonotype was observed once. At one end the junction does not follow the germline gene, possibly because of a read error. The DNA for the CDR3 is TGTGCCAGCAGCCCACAAAGACGGGTACTCTCATTC. It yields the protein CASSPQRRVLSF. The chain couples TRBV5-5 to TRBJ2-7, with D unclear. The CDR3 has 12 residues. Germline CDR1 SGHKS, CDR2 YYEKEE (reference sequence). The full variable domain, its missing parts supplied by reference TRBV5-5 and TRBJ2-7, is DAGVTQSPTHLIKTRGQQVTLRCSPISGHKSVSWYQQVLGQGPQFIFQYYEKEERGRGNFPDRFSARQFPNYSSELNVNALLLGDSALYLCASSPQRRVLSFGPGTRLTVT.

CDR3 amino acids: CASSHRGSGANVLTF. The CDR3 DNA reads as TGTGCCAGCAGCCACCGGGGGTCTGGGGCCAACGTCCTGACTTTC. V and J are TRBV7-9 and TRBJ2-6, with D possibly matching TRBD2 (6 bases). The CDR3 runs 15 residues. V lost 5 bases to trimming and J lost 1 base, with 9 bases between them. CDR1 is SEHNR and CDR2 is FQNEAQ in the germline V gene (reference sequence).

This clonotype was counted ten times or more. The chain uses TRBV27 and TRBJ2-7; TRBD1 aligns across 8 bases. Germline assignment: CDR1 MNHEY and CDR2 SMNVEV (reference sequence). The CDR3 extends over 13 amino acids. V dropped 3 bases and J dropped 7; count of bases not matched to a gene: 5. CDR3 loop: CASSLTGVREQYF. The CDR3 DNA sequence: TGTGCCAGCAGTTTGACAGGGGTCCGGGAGCAGTACTTC.

This clonotype has more than one count but fewer than ten. The V gene is TRBV11-2, the J gene TRBJ2-7; maybe TRBD2 (6 bases). The CDR3 loop spans 15 amino acids. The V gene lost 5 bases and the J gene lost 0 bases, with 14 bases spanning the gap. Germline loops: CDR1 SGHAT, CDR2 FQNNGV. This CDR3 reads CASSDRGRSSYEQYF. The CDR3 bases are TGTGCCAGCAGCGACCGGGGGAGGAGCTCCTACGAGCAGTACTTC. Complete variable domain (other parts from reference TRBV11-2 and TRBJ2-7): EAGVAQSPRYKIIEKRQSVAFWCNPISGHATLYWYQQILGQGPKLLIQFQNNGVVDDSQLPKDRFSAERLKGVDSTLKIQPAKLEDSAVYLCASSDRGRSSYEQYFGPGTRLTVT.

This clonotype came up many times. The V and J genes are TRBV9 and TRBJ1-2; a possible D gene is TRBD1 (5 bases). Looked up from germline, CDR1 is SGDLS and CDR2 is YYNGEE. CDR3 length: 17 residues. Trimming removed 2 bases at V and 7 bases at J, with 24 bases between. DNA of the CDR3: TGTGCCAGCAGCGTTACAGGACTTCCAAGCGCGGTGGTTGGCTACACCTTC. Translated, it gives CASSVTGLPSAVVGYTF.

CDR3 amino acids: CASSAQGADSGNTIYF. CDR3 sequence (DNA): TGTGCCAGCAGCGCCCAAGGAGCCGACTCTGGAAACACCATATATTTT. The chain has TRBV7-9 and TRBJ1-3; the D is unclear. The ends were cut back, 5 bases at V and 0 bases at J, with 14 bases in the middle. This CDR3 has 16 amino acids. Germline V gives CDR1 SEHNR, CDR2 FQNEAQ (reference sequence).

The sample holds many counts of this clonotype. The chain couples TRBV5-6 to TRBJ1-6, with D maybe TRBD1 (6 bases). Germline loops: CDR1 SGHDT, CDR2 YYEEEE. The CDR3 consists of 16 residues. Trimming cost V 0 bases and J 9 bases, with 16 bases left between them. CDR3 sequence reads: CASSLGQVGVGSPLHF. The CDR3 DNA reads as TGTGCCAGCAGCTTGGGACAGGTCGGTGTTGGTTCACCCCTCCACTTT. Filled out from reference TRBV5-6 and TRBJ1-6, the complete variable domain reads DAGVTQSPTHLIKTRGQQVTLRCSPKSGHDTVSWYQQALGQGPQFIFQYYEEEERQRGNFPDRFSGHQFPNYSSELNVNALLLGDSALYLCASSLGQVGVGSPLHFGNGTRLTVT.

The chain joins TRBV20-1 to TRBJ2-3, with a weak D call TRBD1 (5 bases). V lost 1 base to trimming and J lost 1 base, with 6 bases between them. The CDR3 is 13 amino acids. Germline lookup yields CDR1 DFQATT and CDR2 SNEGSKA (reference sequence). CDR3 sequence (DNA): TGCAGTGCTAGAGCACAGGGCACAGATACGCAGTATTTT. Protein product: CSARAQGTDTQYF.

This clonotype was counted at least ten times. The chain uses TRBV7-9 and TRBJ1-2; TRBD1 aligns across 7 bases. V trimming: 7 bases; J trimming: 1 base; junction bases outside the gene matches: 9. This CDR3 is 15 amino acids long. Germline V gene data show CDR1 as SEHNR and CDR2 as FQNEAQ (reference sequence). The CDR3 coding sequence is TGTGCCAGCACCCTTGGGGACAGCGATAACTATGGCTACACCTTC. It codes for CASTLGDSDNYGYTF. Looking up the rest from reference TRBV7-9 and TRBJ1-2 gives the full variable domain: DTGVSQNPRHKITKRGQNVTFRCDPISEHNRLYWYRQTLGQGPEFLTYFQNEAQLEKSRLLSDRFSAERPKGSFSTLEIQRTEQGDSAMYLCASTLGDSDNYGYTFGSGTRLTVV.

This clonotype was recorded at least ten times. The rearrangement joins TRBV7-2 to TRBJ2-2, with no clear D. In germline, CDR1 is SGHTA, CDR2 FQGNSA. V was clipped by 0 bases and J by 5 bases, with 10 bases between them. This CDR3 region has 15 residues. The CDR3 is CASSLAGFATGELFF. CDR3 bases: TGTGCCAGCAGCTTAGCGGGCTTTGCAACCGGGGAGCTGTTTTTT.

The table lists this clonotype with a few counts. The rearrangement joins TRBV7-6 to TRBJ1-1, with D possibly TRBD1 on 5 matching bases. The CDR3 contains 14 residues. Trimming cost V 5 bases and J 8 bases, with 18 bases left between them. Germline lookup yields CDR1 SGHVS and CDR2 FNYEAQ. The CDR3 spells CASSRSYPGEEAFF. Here the CDR3 DNA reads TGTGCCAGCAGCCGATCATATCCGGGGGAAGAAGCTTTCTTT. The complete variable domain, with remaining parts taken from reference TRBV7-6 and TRBJ1-1, reads GAGVSQSPRYKVTKRGQDVALRCDPISGHVSLYWYRQALGQGPEFLTYFNYEAQQDKSGLPNDRFSAERPEGSISTLTIQRTEQRDSAMYRCASSRSYPGEEAFFGQGTRLTVV.

At least ten counts were recorded for this clonotype. This rearrangement joins TRBV28 to TRBJ1-2; 7 nucleotides agree with TRBD1. J lost 8 bases, V lost 6 bases, and 3 bases had no gene match. Germline CDR1 MDHEN, CDR2 SYDVKM. The CDR3 extends over 11 amino acids. Here the CDR3 reads CASRAGGGYTF. The DNA for the CDR3 is TGTGCCAGCAGGGCAGGGGGAGGCTACACCTTC.

This chain connects TRBV7-2 to TRBJ2-7; TRBD1 is a possible D gene (6 bases). CDR3 size: 11 residues. Between the trimmed V and J ends, which lost 1 base and 11 bases, there was a span of 9 bases. Looked up from germline, CDR1 is SGHTA and CDR2 is FQGNSA. CDR3 coding DNA: TGTGCCAGCAGCTTAGGAACAGGGAAGTACTTC. Its translation is CASSLGTGKYF. The full variable domain, completed using reference TRBV7-2 and TRBJ2-7, is GAGVSQSPSNKVTEKGKDVELRCDPISGHTALYWYRQSLGQGLEFLIYFQGNSAPDKSGLPSDRFSAERTGGSVSTLTIQRTQQEDSAVYLCASSLGTGKYFGPGTRLTVT.

V gene TRBV6-5 combines with J gene TRBJ1-1; 7 bases map to TRBD1. CDR3 length: 14 residues. In germline, CDR1 is MNHEY, CDR2 SVGAGI. The junction had 8 bases not matched to a gene; V was cut back by 6 bases and J by 4 bases. The CDR3: CASRNPTGATEAFF. CDR3 bases: TGTGCCAGCAGAAACCCTACAGGGGCCACTGAAGCTTTCTTT.

J is TRBJ2-7 and V is TRBV10-3, with 9 bases matching TRBD2. V lost 4 bases, J lost 4 bases, and 8 bases stayed unmatched. The CDR3 has 15 residues. Germline V gene sequence: CDR1 ENHRY, CDR2 SYGVKD. As DNA, the CDR3 is TGTGCCATCAGTGTGAGGGCTAGCGGGGTGTACGAGCAGTACTTC. Translating gives CAISVRASGVYEQYF.

The V gene is TRBV28, the J gene TRBJ2-6; D may be TRBD2 (5 bases). CDR3 size: 16 residues. Germline V gene sequence: CDR1 MDHEN, CDR2 SYDVKM. V lost 2 bases and J lost 2, with 10 bases in between. Written as DNA, the CDR3 is TGTGCCAGCAGTTTAGTAGGGAGAACTGGGGCCAACGTCCTGACTTTC. Encoded protein: CASSLVGRTGANVLTF.

This clonotype was seen more than once but under ten times. The chain links TRBV6-2 or TRBV6-3 to TRBJ1-5, with D possibly matching TRBD1 (6 bases). V lost 2 bases, J lost 5 bases, and 10 bases lay in between. CDR1 and CDR2 (germline): MNHEY, SVGEGT. This CDR3 has 14 residues. The CDR3 loop reads CASSYGGTYQPQHF. The CDR3 DNA reads as TGTGCCAGCAGTTACGGGGGCACCTATCAGCCCCAGCATTTT.

The J gene is TRBJ1-1, the V gene TRBV6-5, with D uncertain. The CDR3 totals 14 residues. Trimming pared 5 bases from V and 6 bases from J, leaving 16 bases between. The germline V gene has CDR1 MNHEY and CDR2 SVGAGI. The CDR3 reads CASSLLQERAEAFF. As DNA, the CDR3 is TGTGCCAGCAGTCTACTCCAGGAGAGGGCTGAAGCTTTCTTT.

This clonotype was counted ten times or more. The J gene is TRBJ1-5, the V gene TRBV19, with a weak D call TRBD1 (6 bases). This CDR3 comprises 14 residues. Germline V gene sequence: CDR1 LNHDA, CDR2 SQIVND (reference sequence). V was trimmed by 9 bases and J by 2 bases, leaving 14 bases between them. The CDR3 loop reads CASNKGGGNQPQHF. The CDR3 coding sequence is TGTGCCAGCAATAAAGGGGGGGGCAATCAGCCCCAGCATTTT.